The clone carrying this T cell receptor (beta chain) has a handful of counts. These data belong to a study of cytomegalovirus exposure and HLA in healthy donors. V dropped 2 bases and J dropped 7 bases, with 17 bases sitting between them. The CDR3 consists of 16 residues. Germline V gives CDR1 SNHLY, CDR2 FYNNEI. 60 Vbeta and 13 Jbeta primers were used in PCR. Sequencing was performed with immunoSEQ multiplex PCR; in TCRdb, only in-frame clones are kept and a portion is missing. The table includes some 150,000 clones, under 80% detected once. The specimen was PBMCs. The chain employs TRBV2 and TRBJ2-2; possible D gene TRBD2, 5 bases. This clonotype originated in a man between 40 and 49 years old in good health and CMV-seronegative. This CDR3 is CASSEIGGFLLGELFF. Written as DNA, the CDR3 is TGTGCCAGCAGTGAAATTGGCGGGTTCTTGCTCGGGGAGCTGTTTTTT.